Listed below are T cell receptor beta chains from one sample, sequenced in a study of T cells in Graves' hyperthyroidism and ophthalmopathy. TCRdb re-called the multiplex PCR reads with MiXCR, one entry per CDR3 protein. In the table there are under 650,000 distinct CDR3 sequences, 15% to 20% of which are singletons. The specimen sequenced was blood. The receptors derive from a woman aged 25-40 years with Graves' hyperthyroidism. Each CDR3 is given with its conserved first and last residue. A D gene is named only where the DNA matches it firmly. Clone size is stated in some rows and not others, as once, few, many or a class when expanded.

TRBV18	TRBD1	-	TRBJ1-1	CASSRRDSLNTEAFF	TGTGCCAGCTCACGGAGGGACAGCTTGAACACTGAAGCTTTCTTT
TRBV20-1	-	many	TRBJ2-3	CSAASGLQAARRTQYF	TGCAGTGCTGCGTCGGGACTCCAAGCGGCGCGTCGTACGCAGTATTTT
TRBV5-6	-	few	TRBJ2-7	CASSLWVGSYEQYF	TGTGCCAGCAGCTTGTGGGTCGGGAGTTACGAGCAGTACTTC
TRBV29-1	-	few	TRBJ1-1	CSVEDSAGVNTEAFF	TGCAGCGTTGAAGATTCGGCAGGAGTAAACACTGAAGCTTTCTTT
TRBV6-1	TRBD2	few	TRBJ2-5	CASRAAGAETQYF	TGTGCCAGCAGGGCAGCGGGAGCCGAGACCCAGTACTTC
TRBV6-1	TRBD1	many	TRBJ1-6	CASFDRGTYNSPLHF	TGTGCCAGCTTCGACAGGGGCACCTATAATTCACCCCTCCACTTT
TRBV10-3	-	many	TRBJ2-7	CAISESTTVSYEQYF	TGTGCCATCAGTGAGTCTACAACCGTCTCCTACGAGCAGTACTTC
TRBV13	-	-	TRBJ2-1	CASSLVTSNNEQFF	TGTGCCAGCAGCTTAGTTACTAGTAACAATGAGCAGTTCTTC
TRBV11-3	TRBD1	many	TRBJ2-1	CASSSPSGQGYNEQFF	TGTGCCAGCAGCTCTCCGAGTGGACAGGGATACAATGAGCAGTTCTTC
TRBV29-1	-	-	TRBJ2-7	CSVVVISYEQYF	TGCAGCGTTGTCGTGATATCCTACGAGCAGTACTTC
TRBV7-2	TRBD1	-	TRBJ1-4	CASSLSDRGLEKLFF	TGTGCCAGCAGCCTATCGGACAGGGGGCTGGAAAAACTGTTTTTT
TRBV20-1	TRBD1	few	TRBJ1-4	CSAGDRTDEKLFF	TGCAGTGCTGGGGACAGGACAGATGAAAAACTGTTTTTT
TRBV10-3	TRBD2	many	TRBJ2-3	CAIRYDAGTSGTDTQYF	TGTGCCATCCGCTATGACGCCGGGACTAGCGGCACAGATACGCAGTATTTT
TRBV30	-	many	TRBJ1-1	CACNRENTEAFF	TGTGCCTGTAACAGGGAAAACACTGAAGCTTTCTTT
TRBV14	-	few	TRBJ2-7	CASSPAWRGEQYF	TGTGCCAGCAGCCCGGCGTGGCGTGGCGAGCAGTACTTC
TRBV29-1	-	few	TRBJ1-2	CSAIPATGSNYGYTF	TGCAGCGCTATACCCGCCACAGGATCGAACTATGGCTACACCTTC
TRBV20-1	-	-	TRBJ2-3	CSAWGGGGDADMQYF	TGCAGTGCTTGGGGGGGAGGGGGCGATGCAGATATGCAGTATTTT
TRBV10-1	-	few	TRBJ1-1	CASSDRGARTEAFF	TGCGCCAGCAGTGATAGGGGGGCCCGGACTGAAGCTTTCTTT
TRBV7-9	-	many	TRBJ1-1	CASSSGEAFF	TGTGCCAGCAGCTCGGGCGAGGCTTTCTTT
TRBV30	TRBD1	-	TRBJ1-1	CAWSLWTGVVMMNTEAFF	TGTGCCTGGAGTCTTTGGACAGGGGTGGTCATGATGAACACTGAAGCTTTCTTT
TRBV29-1	-	many	TRBJ1-2	CSVVPDLENYGYTF	TGCAGCGTTGTCCCGGACCTGGAGAACTATGGCTACACCTTC
TRBV9	-	-	TRBJ1-6	CASSMNNSPLHF	TGTGCCAGCAGCATGAATAATTCACCCCTCCACTTT
TRBV18	-	many	TRBJ1-3	CASFQSISGNTIYF	TGTGCCAGCTTTCAGAGTATAAGTGGAAACACCATATATTTT
TRBV6-5	TRBD1	many	TRBJ2-7	CASSYSNRGRAEQYF	TGTGCCAGCAGTTACTCAAACAGGGGGCGCGCCGAGCAGTACTTC
TRBV18	-	many	TRBJ1-5	CASSSREVGQPQHF	TGTGCCAGCTCATCTAGGGAGGTAGGTCAGCCCCAGCATTTT
TRBV20-1	-	many	TRBJ2-7	CSARLGRQYEQYF	TGCAGTGCTAGGCTGGGTCGGCAGTACGAGCAGTACTTC
TRBV2	-	-	TRBJ1-1	CASDGGGGTEAFF	TGTGCCAGTGATGGGGGGGGGGGGACTGAAGCTTTCTTT
TRBV28	TRBD1	many	TRBJ2-7	CASSSTGYEQYF	TGTGCCAGCAGCTCGACAGGGTACGAGCAGTACTTC
TRBV6-2/TRBV6-3	-	-	TRBJ2-2	CASPKNTGELFF	TGTGCCAGCCCAAAAAACACCGGGGAGCTGTTTTTT
TRBV3-1	TRBD2	few	TRBJ2-1	CASSTSSGGYNEQFF	TGTGCCAGCAGCACCTCTTCGGGAGGGTACAATGAGCAGTTCTTC
TRBV5-6	-	few	TRBJ1-5	CASSLSAGRQPQHF	TGTGCCAGCAGCTTGTCCGCGGGAAGGCAGCCCCAGCATTTT
TRBV9	-	-	TRBJ2-1	CASSVGPGIYNEQFF	TGTGCCAGCAGCGTAGGGCCTGGGATCTACAATGAGCAGTTCTTC
TRBV5-1	TRBD2	-	TRBJ2-1	CASSGPPTSGRAINNEQFF	TGCGCCAGCAGCGGGCCTCCGACTAGCGGGAGGGCCATCAACAATGAGCAGTTCTTC
TRBV11-2	-	many	TRBJ2-5	CASSPTRGGAAQYF	TGTGCCAGCAGCCCAACCCGCGGAGGTGCGGCCCAGTACTTC
TRBV6-4	-	-	TRBJ2-1	CASRPEYNRFF	TGTGCCAGCAGGCCCGAGTATAACCGGTTCTTC
TRBV11-3	-	many	TRBJ2-1	CASSVASRNSYNEQFF	TGTGCCAGCAGCGTCGCTAGCCGAAACTCCTACAATGAGCAGTTCTTC
TRBV7-2	TRBD2	many	TRBJ2-3	CASSLRAGGPSTDTQYF	TGTGCCAGCAGCTTACGAGCGGGAGGGCCCTCGACAGATACGCAGTATTTT
TRBV28	TRBD1	many	TRBJ1-1	CASKSVTGGNTEAFF	TGTGCCAGCAAATCAGTTACAGGGGGTAATACTGAAGCTTTCTTT
TRBV29-1	TRBD1	few	TRBJ2-7	CSSRQGAGEQYF	TGCAGCTCCCGACAGGGGGCCGGTGAGCAGTACTTC
TRBV12-3/TRBV12-4	TRBD1	many	TRBJ1-5	CASSRTGAGNQPQHF	TGTGCCAGCAGTCGGACAGGGGCGGGCAATCAGCCCCAGCATTTT
TRBV3-1	-	many	TRBJ2-7	CASSQDRTEQYF	TGTGCCAGCAGCCAAGATCGCACTGAGCAGTACTTC
TRBV5-4	TRBD1	many	TRBJ2-1	CASSLTTGEGGFYNEQFF	TGTGCCAGCAGCTTGACAACAGGGGAAGGGGGATTTTACAATGAGCAGTTCTTC
TRBV27	-	few	TRBJ2-1	CASSSYWYNEQFF	TGTGCCAGCAGTTCCTATTGGTACAATGAGCAGTTCTTC
TRBV28	-	many	TRBJ2-1	CASSLIGTAGNEQFF	TGTGCCAGCAGTTTAATTGGGACCGCCGGAAATGAGCAGTTCTTC
TRBV7-9	-	-	TRBJ1-6	CASSVTGIYNSPLHF	TGTGCCAGCAGCGTTACAGGCATCTATAATTCACCCCTCCACTTT
TRBV5-1	-	many	TRBJ2-2	CASSPGLETGELFF	TGCGCCAGCAGCCCCGGCCTCGAAACCGGGGAGCTGTTTTTT
TRBV20-1	-	few	TRBJ1-2	CSADVRTNYGYTF	TGCAGTGCCGACGTGAGAACTAACTATGGCTACACCTTC
TRBV7-6	-	-	TRBJ2-2	CASSTNVANTGELFF	TGTGCCAGCAGCACCAACGTCGCGAACACCGGGGAGCTGTTTTTT